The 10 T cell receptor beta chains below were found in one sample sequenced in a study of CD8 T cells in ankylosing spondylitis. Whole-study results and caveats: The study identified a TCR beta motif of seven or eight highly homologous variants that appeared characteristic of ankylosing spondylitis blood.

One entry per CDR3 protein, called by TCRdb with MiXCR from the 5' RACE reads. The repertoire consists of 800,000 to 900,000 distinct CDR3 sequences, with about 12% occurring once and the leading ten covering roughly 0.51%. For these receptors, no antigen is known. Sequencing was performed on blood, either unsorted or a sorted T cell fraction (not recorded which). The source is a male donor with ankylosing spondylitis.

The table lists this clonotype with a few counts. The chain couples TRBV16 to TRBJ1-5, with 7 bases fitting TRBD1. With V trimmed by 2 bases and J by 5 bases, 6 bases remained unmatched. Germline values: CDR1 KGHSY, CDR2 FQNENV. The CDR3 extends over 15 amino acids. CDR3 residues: CASSQMGQFHQPQHF. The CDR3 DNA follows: TGTGCCAGCAGCCAAATGGGACAGTTCCATCAGCCCCAGCATTTT. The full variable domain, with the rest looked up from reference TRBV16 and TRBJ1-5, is GEEVAQTPKHLVRGEGQKAKLYCAPIKGHSYVFWYQQVLKNEFKFLISFQNENVFDETGMPKERFSAKCLPNSPCSLEIQATKLEDSAVYFCASSQMGQFHQPQHFGDGTRLSIL.

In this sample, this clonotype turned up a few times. The CDR3 DNA is TGTGCCAGCAGCTTAGCGGGACATCTCTCTGGAAACACCATATATTTT. Its protein is CASSLAGHLSGNTIYF. This sequence joins TRBV7-6 and TRBJ1-3; possibly TRBD1 for D (6 bases). V lost 0 bases and J 0 bases, leaving 9 bases between the germline ends. This CDR3 contains 16 residues. Germline loops: CDR1 SGHVS, CDR2 FNYEAQ.

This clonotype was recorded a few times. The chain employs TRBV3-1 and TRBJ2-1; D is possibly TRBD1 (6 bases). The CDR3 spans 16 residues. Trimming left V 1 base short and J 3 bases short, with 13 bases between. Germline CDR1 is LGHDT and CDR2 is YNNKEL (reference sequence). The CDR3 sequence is CASSQAGTPIYNEQFF. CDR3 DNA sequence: TGTGCCAGCAGCCAAGCCGGGACACCGATCTACAATGAGCAGTTCTTC.

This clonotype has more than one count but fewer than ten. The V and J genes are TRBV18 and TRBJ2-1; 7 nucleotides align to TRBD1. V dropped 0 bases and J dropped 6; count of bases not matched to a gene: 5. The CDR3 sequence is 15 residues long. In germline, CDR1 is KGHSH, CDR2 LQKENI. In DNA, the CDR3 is TGTGCCAGCTCACCACCCCAACGACAGGGCAATGAGCAGTTCTTC. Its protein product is CASSPPQRQGNEQFF.

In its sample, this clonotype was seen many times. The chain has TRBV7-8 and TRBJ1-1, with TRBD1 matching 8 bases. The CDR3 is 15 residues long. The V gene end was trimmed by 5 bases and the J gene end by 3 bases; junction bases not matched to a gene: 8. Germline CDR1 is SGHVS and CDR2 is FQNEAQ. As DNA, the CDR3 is TGTGCCAGCAGCCATAACAGGGGGGGAGACACTGAAGCTTTCTTT. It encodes CASSHNRGGDTEAFF.

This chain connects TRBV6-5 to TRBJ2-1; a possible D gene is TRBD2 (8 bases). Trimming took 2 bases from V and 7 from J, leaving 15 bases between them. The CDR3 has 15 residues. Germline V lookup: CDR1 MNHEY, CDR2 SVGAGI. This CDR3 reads CASSYGTRGQNEQFF. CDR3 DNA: TGTGCCAGCAGTTACGGGACTAGGGGGCAAAATGAGCAGTTCTTC.

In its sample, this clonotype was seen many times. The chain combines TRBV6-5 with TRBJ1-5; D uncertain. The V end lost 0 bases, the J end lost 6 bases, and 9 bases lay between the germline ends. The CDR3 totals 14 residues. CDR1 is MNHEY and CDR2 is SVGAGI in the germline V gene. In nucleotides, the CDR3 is TGTGCCAGCAGTTACTCCTCCGGAACTCAGCCCCAGCATTTT. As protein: CASSYSSGTQPQHF.

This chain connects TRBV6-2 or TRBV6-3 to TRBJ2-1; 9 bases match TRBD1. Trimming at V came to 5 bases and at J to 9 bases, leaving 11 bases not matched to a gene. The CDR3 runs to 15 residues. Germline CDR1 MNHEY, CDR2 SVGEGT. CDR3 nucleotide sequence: TGTGCCAGCAGTCTCCGGGACAGGGATTCGGGTGAGCAGTTCTTC. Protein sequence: CASSLRDRDSGEQFF.

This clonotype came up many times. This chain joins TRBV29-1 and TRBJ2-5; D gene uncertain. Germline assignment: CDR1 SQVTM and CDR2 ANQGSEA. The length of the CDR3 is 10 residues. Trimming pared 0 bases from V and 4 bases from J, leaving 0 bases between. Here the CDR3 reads CSVEEETQYF. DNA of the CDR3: TGCAGCGTTGAAGAAGAGACCCAGTACTTC. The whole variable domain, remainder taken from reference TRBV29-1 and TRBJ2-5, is SAVISQKPSRDICQRGTSLTIQCQVDSQVTMMFWYRQQPGQSLTLIATANQGSEATYESGFVIDKFPISRPNLTFSTLTVSNMSPEDSSIYLCSVEEETQYFGPGTRLLVL.

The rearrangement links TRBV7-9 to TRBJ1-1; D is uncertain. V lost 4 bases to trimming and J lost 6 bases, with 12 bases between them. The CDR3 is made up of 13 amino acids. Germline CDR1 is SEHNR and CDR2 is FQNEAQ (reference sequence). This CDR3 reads CASSSWLWAEAFF. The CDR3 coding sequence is TGTGCCAGCAGCTCCTGGTTATGGGCTGAAGCTTTCTTT.